This T cell receptor beta chain was observed in a study of cytomegalovirus exposure and HLA in healthy donors. The CDR3 runs 14 residues. Trimming took 6 bases from V and 2 from J, leaving 14 bases between them. Germline values: CDR1 WNHNN, CDR2 SYGVQD (reference sequence). On this clone: Its specificity is not known.

Primers: 60 Vbeta forward and 13 Jbeta reverse. Here immunoSEQ multiplex PCR was the method, and the copy in TCRdb shows in-frame clones only, minus some. The data hold around 230,000 clones, with approximately 85% observed a single time. Study results and caveats: Reports described diagnosis of cytomegalovirus status by the classifier as highly specific and sensitive.

The rearrangement joins TRBV10-1 to TRBJ2-7; possibly TRBD1 for D (5 bases). This receptor was obtained from a girl aged 2 to 9 in good health and CMV-seronegative. Sequencing was carried out using PBMCs. The CDR3, as DNA: TGCGCCAGCAGCCCTCGAGACAGAGCCTACGAGCAGTACTTC. Translation gives CASSPRDRAYEQYF.